This T cell receptor beta chain was found in a study of cytomegalovirus exposure and HLA in healthy donors. Study-level results: Relative to the approximately 670-donor mean, N-insertions were reportedly fewer in an Asian-associated ancestry cluster in a later analysis.

This PCR relied on a set of 60 Vbeta primers and 13 Jbeta primers. Profiled with immunoSEQ multiplex PCR; TCRdb holds only in-frame clones, not every one. The sample has 200,000 to 250,000 clones, about four fifths seen once. With regard to this clone: The antigen is unknown.

This receptor was identified in a woman aged 40 to 50 in good health and CMV-seropositive. Sequences were obtained from PBMCs.

The CDR3 here is CAWGLSGANVLTF. The CDR3 coding sequence is TGTGCCTGGGGACTCTCTGGGGCCAACGTCCTGACTTTC. The rearrangement uses TRBV30 and TRBJ2-6; possible D gene TRBD2, 5 bases. Germline V gene lookup returns CDR1 GTSNPN and CDR2 SVGIG (reference sequence). Trimming took off 5 bases at V and 0 bases at J, with 5 bases between the two ends. The CDR3 extends over 13 amino acids.